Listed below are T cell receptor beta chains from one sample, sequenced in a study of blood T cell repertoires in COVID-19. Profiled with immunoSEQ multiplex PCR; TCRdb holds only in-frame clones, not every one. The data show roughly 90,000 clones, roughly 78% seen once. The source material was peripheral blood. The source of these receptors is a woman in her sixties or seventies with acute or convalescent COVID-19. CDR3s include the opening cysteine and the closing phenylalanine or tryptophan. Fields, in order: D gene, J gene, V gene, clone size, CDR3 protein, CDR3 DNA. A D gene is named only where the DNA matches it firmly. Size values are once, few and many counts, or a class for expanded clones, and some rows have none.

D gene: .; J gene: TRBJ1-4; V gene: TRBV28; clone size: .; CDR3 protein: CASSPSLLEKLFF; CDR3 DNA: TGTGCCAGCAGTCCCTCCCTATTAGAAAAACTGTTTTTT
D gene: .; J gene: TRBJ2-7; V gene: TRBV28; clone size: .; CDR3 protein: CASSSSSLRASSYEQYF; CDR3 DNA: TGTGCCAGCAGTTCCTCTTCTCTGAGGGCGAGCTCCTACGAGCAGTACTTC
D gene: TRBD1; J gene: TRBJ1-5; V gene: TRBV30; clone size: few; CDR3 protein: CAWSVQGVGPQHF; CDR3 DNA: TGTGCCTGGAGTGTACAGGGGGTTGGGCCCCAGCATTTT
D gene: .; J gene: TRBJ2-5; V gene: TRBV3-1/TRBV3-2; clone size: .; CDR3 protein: CASSFAEETQYF; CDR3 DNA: TGTGCCAGCTCATTCGCGGAGGAGACCCAGTACTTC
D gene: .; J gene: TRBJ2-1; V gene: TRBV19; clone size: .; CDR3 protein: CASKSRLNEQFF; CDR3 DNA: TGTGCCAGTAAATCCAGACTCAATGAGCAGTTCTTC
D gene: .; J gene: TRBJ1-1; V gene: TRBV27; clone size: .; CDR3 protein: CASSFNIKMNTEAFF; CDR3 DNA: TGTGCCAGCAGTTTTAACATCAAGATGAACACTGAAGCTTTCTTT
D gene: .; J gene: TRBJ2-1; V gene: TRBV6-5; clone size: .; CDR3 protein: CASSRDRLVGEQFF; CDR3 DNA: TGTGCCAGCAGTCGCGACAGACTAGTGGGTGAGCAGTTCTTC
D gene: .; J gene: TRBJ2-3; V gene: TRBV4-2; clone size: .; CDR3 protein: CASSQDAPGGGGTTDTQYF; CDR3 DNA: TGTGCCAGCAGCCAAGATGCGCCAGGGGGCGGGGGAACCACAGATACGCAGTATTTT
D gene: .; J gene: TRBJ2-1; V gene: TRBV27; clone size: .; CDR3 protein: CASSLGQGRMSNEQFF; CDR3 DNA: TGTGCCAGCAGTTTAGGGCAGGGTAGAATGTCGAATGAGCAGTTCTTC
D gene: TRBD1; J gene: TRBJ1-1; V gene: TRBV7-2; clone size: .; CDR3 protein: CASSSTETGEAFF; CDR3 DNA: TGTGCCAGCAGCTCCACCGAGACAGGGGAGGCTTTCTTT
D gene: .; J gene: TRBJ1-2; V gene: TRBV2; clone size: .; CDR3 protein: CASRGSSYSNYGYTF; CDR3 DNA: TGTGCCAGCCGAGGGTCTTCTTATTCTAACTATGGCTACACCTTC
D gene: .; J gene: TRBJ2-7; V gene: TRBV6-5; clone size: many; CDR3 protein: CASTPNWREQYF; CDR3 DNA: TGTGCCAGCACCCCGAATTGGCGGGAGCAGTACTTC
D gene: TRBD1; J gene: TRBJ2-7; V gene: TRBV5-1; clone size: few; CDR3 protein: CASSPGTGGEQYF; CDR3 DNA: TGCGCCAGCAGCCCCGGGACAGGGGGCGAGCAGTACTTC